This T cell receptor beta chain was identified during a study of blood T cells in healthy people across ages. A second PCR of roughly 6 to 12 cycles used a sample-barcoded 5' primer and a J-beta primer mix. TCRdb redid the calling of the 5' RACE reads with MiXCR, one entry per CDR3 protein. The sample has roughly 1.5 million distinct CDR3 sequences; approximately 43% are singletons. The germline gives CDR1 DFQATT, CDR2 SNEGSKA (reference sequence). This CDR3 is built from 11 residues. V gene TRBV20-1 combines with J gene TRBJ2-1; a possible D gene is TRBD2 (6 bases). The sequence was collected from a woman under 30 in good health. Source material: blood. CDR3 sequence (DNA): TGCAGGGGACTGGGTTACAATGAGCAGTTCTTC. Protein product: CRGLGYNEQFF.